Below, 7 T cell receptor beta chains from the same sample are listed, as sequenced in a study of blood T cell repertoires in COVID-19. Sequenced by immunoSEQ multiplex PCR; TCRdb stores in-frame clones only, minus some. The top ten clones hold around 3.3% of a sample with hundreds of thousands of clones, 70% to 90% of them seen once. Sequencing was carried out using PBMCs or T cells enriched from blood (not recorded which). The receptors were gathered from a woman aged 35 to 49 with acute COVID-19.

Only one count was recorded for this clone. This chain links TRBV7-3 with TRBJ1-1; D may be TRBD1 (6 bases). This CDR3 has 14 amino acids. The germline V and J ends were trimmed by 5 bases and 4 bases, with 14 bases remaining between them. CDR1 and CDR2 (germline): SGHTA, FQGTGA. CDR3 sequence: CASSGTLVGTEAFF. The CDR3 bases are TGTGCCAGCAGCGGGACACTTGTAGGCACTGAAGCTTTCTTT.

J is TRBJ1-5 and V is TRBV5-5, with D unclear. Germline values: CDR1 SGHKS, CDR2 YYEKEE (reference sequence). Deletions cut 4 bases from V and 0 bases from J, with 20 bases between. The CDR3 spans 18 residues. CDR3 bases: TGTGCCAGCAGCCTGGTTGGCGGTAGATTCGATAGCAATCAGCCCCAGCATTTT. Translated, it gives CASSLVGGRFDSNQPQHF.

The rearrangement links TRBV5-4 to TRBJ2-1, with TRBD2 identical over 10 bases. The CDR3 has 16 residues. Per germline, CDR1 SGHNT and CDR2 YYREEE (reference sequence). V dropped 3 bases and J dropped 6; count of bases not matched to a gene: 9. Written as DNA, the CDR3 is TGTGCCAGCAGCTCCCCTAGCGGGAGAATGGGCAATGAGCAGTTCTTC. This codes for CASSSPSGRMGNEQFF.

The rearrangement joins TRBV19 to TRBJ1-6; D is uncertain. Germline lookup yields CDR1 LNHDA and CDR2 SQIVND (reference sequence). Trimming cost V 7 bases and J 9 bases, with 19 bases left between them. The CDR3 has 15 residues. In nucleotides, the CDR3 is TGTGCCAGTAAGCTACAGCCCCACAGTAGTTCACCCCTCCACTTT. Translating gives CASKLQPHSSSPLHF. Using reference TRBV19 and TRBJ1-6 for the parts outside the CDR3, the full variable domain is DGGITQSPKYLFRKEGQNVTLSCEQNLNHDAMYWYRQDPGQGLRLIYYSQIVNDFQKGDIAEGYSVSREKKESFPLTVTSAQKNPTAFYLCASKLQPHSSSPLHFGNGTRLTVT.

V and J are TRBV30 and TRBJ2-5; 8 bases line up with TRBD2. CDR1 GTSNPN and CDR2 SVGIG come from the germline V gene (reference sequence). The CDR3 has 13 amino acids. Trimming took 4 bases from V and 5 from J; bases not matched to a gene: 6. CDR3: CAWMAGGRETQYF. CDR3 DNA sequence: TGTGCCTGGATGGCGGGAGGACGGGAGACCCAGTACTTC.

This chain connects TRBV6-1 to TRBJ1-6; TRBD1 agrees at 9 bases. The CDR3 length is 16 residues. The V gene end was trimmed by 2 bases and the J gene end by 9 bases; junction bases not matched to a gene: 8. Germline V lookup: CDR1 MNHNS, CDR2 SASEGT. The CDR3 DNA is TGTGCCAGCAGTGAACTGAGTGGGACAGGGTTTTCACCCCTCCACTTT. Protein sequence: CASSELSGTGFSPLHF.

This chain links TRBV7-9 with TRBJ2-5; 12 bases line up with TRBD2. Germline lookup yields CDR1 SEHNR and CDR2 FQNEAQ (reference sequence). The CDR3 is made up of 19 amino acids. The J segment lost 4 bases and the V segment lost 5 bases, leaving 17 bases of the junction unmatched. The CDR3 sequence is CASSHSGLAGLGPRETQYF. DNA of the CDR3: TGTGCCAGCAGCCATTCCGGACTAGCGGGGCTGGGGCCTCGAGAGACCCAGTACTTC.